This entry concerns a single TCR beta chain. Its specific antigen is unknown. Qualities for individual bases were not recorded, and no much larger clone is one base off. These data belong to a study of CD8 T cells in ankylosing spondylitis (dated by TCRdb to 2017 to 2019). Notes on the research overall: To find TCR variants linked to disease, the study profiled T cell receptor beta repertoires in ankylosing spondylitis patients and healthy donors. The full study cohort comprised roughly 24 ankylosing spondylitis patients and 85 to 120 healthy donors. Peripheral blood was sampled, and synovial fluid was additionally collected from ankylosing spondylitis patients. Findings and caveats that apply to the study as a whole: Blood from ankylosing spondylitis patients appeared to be characterized by a TCR beta motif composed of eight or nine highly homologous amino acid variants. The disease-linked clones had a CD8+ phenotype and were found at relatively low frequencies in peripheral blood. According to the report, matched synovial fluid samples from ankylosing spondylitis patients were significantly enriched for the disease-linked clones. Some motif variants were previously reported in synovial fluid and blood of reactive arthritis patients, suggesting common disease-initiation mechanisms.

Sequencing was performed on an Illumina HiSeq 2500. Quantitative 5'-RACE with molecular barcodes was the method used to prepare the TCR beta libraries. On the authors' methods: A new computational method, built on a probabilistic model of VDJ rearrangement, was used to identify disease-linked TCR variants. TCRdb took the public reads, trimmed them with fastp at Q25, ran MiXCR for clone calling and kept in-frame beta chains. Under each unique CDR3 protein, matching rows form one entry showing the most common genes and DNA. The V and J calls and clone size are TCRdb's, not the authors'. The sample has about 90,000 distinct CDR3 sequences on record, roughly 8.5% of them singletons. Jointly, the top ten make up roughly 29% of the sample. Via the germline V gene, CDR1 is MNHNS and CDR2 SASEGT. V was cut back by 10 bases and J by 3 bases, leaving a gap of 10 bases between them. Spanning cysteine to valine, the CDR3 consists of 11 amino acids. The only DNA kept is the CDR3, 33 bases in frame from the first base.

Material for sequencing was blood, either unsorted or a sorted T cell fraction (not recorded which). The sequence derives from a male donor with ankylosing spondylitis. In this chain, TRBV6-1 is recombined with TRBJ2-7, with the D segment identity uncertain. The nucleotides are TGTGCCACCCGTACTGGCTACGAGCAGTACGTC. Translation gives CATRTGYEQYV.